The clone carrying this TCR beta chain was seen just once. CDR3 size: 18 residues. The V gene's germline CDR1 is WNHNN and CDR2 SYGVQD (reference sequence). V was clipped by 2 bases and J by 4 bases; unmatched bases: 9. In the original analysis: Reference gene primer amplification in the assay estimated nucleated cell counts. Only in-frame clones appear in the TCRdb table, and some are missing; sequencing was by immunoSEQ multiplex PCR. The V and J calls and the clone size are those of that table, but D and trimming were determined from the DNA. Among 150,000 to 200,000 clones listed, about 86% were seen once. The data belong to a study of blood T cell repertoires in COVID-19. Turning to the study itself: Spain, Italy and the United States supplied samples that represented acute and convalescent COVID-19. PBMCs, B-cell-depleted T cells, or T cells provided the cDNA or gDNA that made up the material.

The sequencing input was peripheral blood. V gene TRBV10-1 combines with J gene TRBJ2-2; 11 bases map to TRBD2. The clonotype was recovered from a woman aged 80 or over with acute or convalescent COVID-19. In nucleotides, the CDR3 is TGCGCCAGCAGTGAGGGTCTAGCGGGAGGTGACGGCACCGGGGAGCTGTTTTTT. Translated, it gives CASSEGLAGGDGTGELFF.